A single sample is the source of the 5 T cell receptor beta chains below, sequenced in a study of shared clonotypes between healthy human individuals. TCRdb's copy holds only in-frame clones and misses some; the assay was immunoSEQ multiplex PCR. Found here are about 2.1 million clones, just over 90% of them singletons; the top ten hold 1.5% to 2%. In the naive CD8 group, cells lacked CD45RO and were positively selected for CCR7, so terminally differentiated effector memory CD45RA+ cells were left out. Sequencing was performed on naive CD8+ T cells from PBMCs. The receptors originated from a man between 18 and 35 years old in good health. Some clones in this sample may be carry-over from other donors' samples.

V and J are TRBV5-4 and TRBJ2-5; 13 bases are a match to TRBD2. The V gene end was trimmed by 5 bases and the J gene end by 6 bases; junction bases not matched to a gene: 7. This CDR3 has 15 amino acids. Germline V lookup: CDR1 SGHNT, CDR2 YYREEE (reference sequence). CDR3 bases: TGTGCCAGCAGTCGGACTAGCGGGAGAGAGCAGACCCAGTACTTC. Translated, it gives CASSRTSGREQTQYF. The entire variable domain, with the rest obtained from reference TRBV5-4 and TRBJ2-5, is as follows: ETGVTQSPTHLIKTRGQQVTLRCSSQSGHNTVSWYQQALGQGPQFIFQYYREEENGRGNFPPRFSGLQFPNYSSELNVNALELDDSALYLCASSRTSGREQTQYFGPGTRLLVL.

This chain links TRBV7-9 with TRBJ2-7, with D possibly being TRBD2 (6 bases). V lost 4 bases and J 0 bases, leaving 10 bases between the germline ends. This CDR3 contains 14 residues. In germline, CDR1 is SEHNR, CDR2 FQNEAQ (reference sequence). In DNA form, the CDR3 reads TGTGCCAGCAGCTACTGGCGGGACTCCTACGAGCAGTACTTC. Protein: CASSYWRDSYEQYF.

The chain's CDR3 is CASSTTSGRAGDEQFF. Written as DNA, the CDR3 is TGCGCCAGCAGCACTACTAGCGGGAGGGCCGGAGATGAGCAGTTCTTC. The chain links TRBV5-1 to TRBJ2-1; 13 bases agree with TRBD2. J lost 8 bases, V lost 4 bases, and 9 bases had no gene match. Germline V gene data show CDR1 as SGHRS and CDR2 as YFSETQ. This CDR3 comprises 16 residues.

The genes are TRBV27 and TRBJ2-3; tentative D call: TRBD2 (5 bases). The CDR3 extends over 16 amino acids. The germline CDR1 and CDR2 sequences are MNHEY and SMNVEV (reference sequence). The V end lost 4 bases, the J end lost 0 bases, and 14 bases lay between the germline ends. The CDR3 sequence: CASSYAGGSSTDTQYF. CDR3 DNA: TGTGCCAGCAGTTACGCAGGAGGATCGAGCACAGATACGCAGTATTTT.

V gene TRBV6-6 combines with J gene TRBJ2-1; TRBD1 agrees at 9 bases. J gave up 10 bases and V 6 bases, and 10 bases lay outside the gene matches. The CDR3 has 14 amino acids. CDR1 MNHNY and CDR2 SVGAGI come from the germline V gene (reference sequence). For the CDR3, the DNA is TGTGCCAGCAGCTGGGACAGGGAGGGAAACGAGCAGTTCTTC. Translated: CASSWDREGNEQFF.